These T cell receptor beta chains were read from a single sample in a study of vaccination and CD4 T cells after COVID-19. Their cognate antigens are unknown. TCRdb recomputed calls from the PCR reads with MiXCR, one row per CDR3 protein. There are 17,000 or so distinct CDR3 sequences in the sample; around 59% occur only once, and approximately 9% lies in the top ten. Material for sequencing was CD4+ T cells from blood, cultured in vitro. All receptors come from a human donor who had recovered from COVID-19. CDR3s include the opening cysteine and the closing phenylalanine or tryptophan. The order of the fields is CDR3 length, J gene, clone size, D gene, V gene, CDR3 DNA, CDR3 protein. The D gene is left open where the match is weak. Only part of the rows carry a size: once, few, many, or a class if the clone is expanded.

16 TRBJ1-6 . . TRBV7-3 TGTGCCAGCAGCTTAATGTCCGGAGTTGTTGGTTCACCCCTCCACTTT CASSLMSGVVGSPLHF
13 TRBJ1-1 . . TRBV10-3 TGTGCCATCAGTGAGCAGGAGGGCATTGAAGCTTTCTTT CAISEQEGIEAFF
12 TRBJ1-2 . . TRBV7-9 TGTGCCAGCAGCTTAGAGGGGTACGGCTACACCTTC CASSLEGYGYTF
14 TRBJ2-7 . . TRBV12-3/TRBV12-4 TGTGCCAGCAGTCTAAGCGGGCCCTCCTACGAGCAGTACTTC CASSLSGPSYEQYF
14 TRBJ2-3 . . TRBV2 TGTGCCAGCCGTTACGGGGACGTAACAGATACGCAGTATTTT CASRYGDVTDTQYF
14 TRBJ2-5 . . TRBV10-3 TGTGCCATCAGCGACCCCACTTACCAAGAGACCCAGTACTTC CAISDPTYQETQYF
15 TRBJ2-7 . TRBD2 TRBV11-3 TGTGCCAGCAGCTTACCTGGACTAGCGGTCTACGAGCAGTACTTC CASSLPGLAVYEQYF
12 TRBJ1-2 few . TRBV5-1 TGCGCCAGCCACGACTCGGACTATGGCTACACCTTC CASHDSDYGYTF
14 TRBJ1-1 . . TRBV2 TGTGCCAGCAGTCTGACCTCCCCGGACACTGAAGCTTTCTTT CASSLTSPDTEAFF
15 TRBJ2-3 few TRBD2 TRBV7-8 TGTGCCAGCAGCCTTCCTAGCGGGGCGACAGATACGCAGTATTTT CASSLPSGATDTQYF
15 TRBJ1-4 once . TRBV29-1 TGCAGCGTTTCCCCCCCCACAGGGTCGAATGAAAAACTGTTTTTT CSVSPPTGSNEKLFF
15 TRBJ2-2 . TRBD1 TRBV11-2 TGTGCCAGCAGGCCCGGGACAGCAACGACCGGGGAGCTGTTTTTT CASRPGTATTGELFF
20 TRBJ2-6 few TRBD1 TRBV11-3 TGTGCCAGCAGATTAAACCGTTGGGACAGCAATTCCTCTGGGGCCAACGTCCTGACTTTC CASRLNRWDSNSSGANVLTF
15 TRBJ2-2 few . TRBV7-6 TGTGCCAGCAGCTTAGCGCTGGGAGCACTCGGGGAGCTGTTTTTT CASSLALGALGELFF
15 TRBJ2-1 . . TRBV12-3/TRBV12-4 TGTGCCAGCAGTTGGGGACCACCCAGTGGCGATGAGCAGTTCTTC CASSWGPPSGDEQFF
13 TRBJ2-5 . . TRBV10-1 TGCGCCAGCAGTGATGGGGGACAAGAGACCCAGTACTTC CASSDGGQETQYF
9 TRBJ2-3 . . TRBV29-1 TGCAGCGTAGGAGATACGCAGTATTTT CSVGDTQYF
13 TRBJ1-1 . . TRBV20-1 TGCAGTGCGACACCCACACGGGAAACTGAAGCTTTCTTT CSATPTRETEAFF
14 TRBJ2-5 . . TRBV5-5 TGTGCCAGCAGCTTAGACAGTAACCAAGAGACCCAGTACTTC CASSLDSNQETQYF
15 TRBJ1-1 few . TRBV7-2 TGTGCCAGCAGCCTAACACCGACGGGGAACACTGAAGCTTTCTTT CASSLTPTGNTEAFF
15 TRBJ2-1 . . TRBV28 TGTGCCAGCAGTTTGAGGAGGGCCTCCTACAATGAGCAGTTCTTC CASSLRRASYNEQFF
13 TRBJ2-5 . . TRBV30 TGTGCCTGGAGTGTTGGGGGCTCGGAGACCCAGTACTTC CAWSVGGSETQYF
15 TRBJ2-7 . . TRBV6-2/TRBV6-3 TGTGCCAGCAGTGCTCGACAGGTGATCTCCTACGAGCAGTACTTC CASSARQVISYEQYF
15 TRBJ2-7 . . TRBV19 TGTGCCAGTAGCCGAGGGGGAGGCCCATCCTACGAGCAGTACTTC CASSRGGGPSYEQYF
15 TRBJ1-5 . TRBD1 TRBV7-2 TGTGCCAGCAGCCCGGACAGGTTGGGCAATCAGCCCCAGCATTTT CASSPDRLGNQPQHF
15 TRBJ2-3 . TRBD2 TRBV6-5 TGTGCCAGCAGTTACGGACTAGCGCGCACAGATACGCAGTATTTT CASSYGLARTDTQYF
13 TRBJ1-5 . . TRBV19 TGTGCCAGTAGTATAACAGGAGATCAGCCCCAGCATTTT CASSITGDQPQHF
16 TRBJ2-2 . . TRBV28 TGTGCCAGCAGTCCCCAGGGCAGGGCGAGGACCGGGGAGCTGTTTTTT CASSPQGRARTGELFF
15 TRBJ2-1 . TRBD1 TRBV3-1 TGTGCCAGCAGCCACCCGGACAGGGGATCTCATGAGCAGTTCTTC CASSHPDRGSHEQFF
13 TRBJ1-2 . TRBD1 TRBV2 TGTGCCAGCAGGGGACAGTTCGAGTATGGCTACACCTTC CASRGQFEYGYTF
15 TRBJ1-3 . . TRBV28 TGTGCCAGCAGTTCCCCATCAGACTCTGGAAACACCATATATTTT CASSSPSDSGNTIYF
13 TRBJ1-2 . . TRBV7-8 TGTGCCAGCAGCTTAGTCTCTAACTATGGCTACACCTTC CASSLVSNYGYTF
16 TRBJ2-2 . TRBD2 TRBV7-3 TGTGCCAGCAGCTTAATGGGACTAGCGGGAGCCGGGGAGCTGTTTTTT CASSLMGLAGAGELFF
13 TRBJ2-7 . . TRBV25-1 TGTGCCAGCAGTGGTAGGGCCTCCTACGAGCAGTACTTC CASSGRASYEQYF
14 TRBJ2-5 . TRBD2 TRBV28 TGTGCCAGCAGACGGCGACTAGCTGCGGAGACCCAGTACTTC CASRRRLAAETQYF